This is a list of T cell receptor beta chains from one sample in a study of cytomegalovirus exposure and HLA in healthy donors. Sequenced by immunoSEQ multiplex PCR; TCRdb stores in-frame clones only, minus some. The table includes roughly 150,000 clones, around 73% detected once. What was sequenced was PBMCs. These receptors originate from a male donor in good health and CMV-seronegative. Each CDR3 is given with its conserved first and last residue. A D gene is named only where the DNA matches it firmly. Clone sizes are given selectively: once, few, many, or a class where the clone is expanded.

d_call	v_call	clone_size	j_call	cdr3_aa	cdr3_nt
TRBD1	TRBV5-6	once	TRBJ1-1	CASSLPGQGAGNTEAFF	TGTGCCAGCAGCTTACCGGGACAGGGGGCCGGGAACACTGAAGCTTTCTTT
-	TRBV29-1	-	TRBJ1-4	CSVTVTNEKLFF	TGCAGCGTAACGGTGACTAATGAAAAACTGTTTTTT
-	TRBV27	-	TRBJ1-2	CASSSNSYGYTF	TGTGCCAGCAGTTCGAACAGCTATGGCTACACCTTC
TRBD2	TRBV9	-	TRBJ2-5	CASSLTAGAVETQYF	TGTGCCAGCAGCCTAACAGCGGGAGCGGTGGAGACCCAGTACTTC
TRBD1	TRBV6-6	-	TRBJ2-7	CASSPGQGDEQYF	TGTGCCAGCAGTCCCGGACAGGGCGACGAGCAGTACTTC
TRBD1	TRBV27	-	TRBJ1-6	CASSLSRQGAYNSPLHF	TGTGCCAGCAGTTTATCCCGGCAGGGGGCGTATAATTCACCCCTCCACTTT
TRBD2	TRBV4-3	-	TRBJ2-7	CASSPGTSDYEQYF	TGCGCCAGCAGCCCCGGGACTAGCGACTACGAGCAGTACTTC
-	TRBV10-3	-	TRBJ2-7	CATLGGVPKYEQYF	TGTGCCACCCTAGGAGGTGTCCCGAAATACGAGCAGTACTTC
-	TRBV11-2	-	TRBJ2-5	CASSLGQSLGETQYF	TGTGCCAGCAGCTTAGGACAGAGTTTAGGGGAGACCCAGTACTTC
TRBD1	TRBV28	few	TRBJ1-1	CASSSPGQGHTEAFF	TGTGCCAGCAGTTCGCCGGGACAGGGGCACACTGAAGCTTTCTTT
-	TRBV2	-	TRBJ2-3	CASKGVEVTDTQYF	TGTGCCAGCAAAGGAGTAGAGGTGACAGATACGCAGTATTTT
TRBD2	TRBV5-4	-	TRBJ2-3	CASSATSGGAYTQYF	TGTGCCAGCAGCGCTACTAGCGGGGGGGCCTATACGCAGTATTTT
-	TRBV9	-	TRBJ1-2	CASSLINYGYTF	TGTGCCAGCAGCCTAATTAACTATGGCTACACCTTC
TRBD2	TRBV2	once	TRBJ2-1	CASSEVPLAGDYNEQFF	TGTGCCAGCAGTGAAGTCCCCCTAGCGGGAGACTACAATGAGCAGTTCTTC
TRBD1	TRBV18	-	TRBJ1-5	CASSQTLGTGPNQPQHF	TGTGCCAGCTCACAAACCCTCGGGACAGGGCCCAATCAGCCCCAGCATTTT
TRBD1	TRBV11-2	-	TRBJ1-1	CASSLGQLNTEAFF	TGTGCCAGCAGCTTGGGACAGTTGAACACTGAAGCTTTCTTT
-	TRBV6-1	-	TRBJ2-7	CASSGGRIGEQYF	TGTGCCAGCAGTGGGGGGCGTATAGGCGAGCAGTACTTC
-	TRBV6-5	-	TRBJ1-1	CASSYSRGPEAFF	TGTGCCAGCAGTTACTCAAGGGGCCCTGAAGCTTTCTTT
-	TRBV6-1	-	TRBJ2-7	CARGRGYEQYF	TGTGCCAGGGGGCGGGGCTACGAGCAGTACTTC
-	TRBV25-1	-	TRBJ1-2	CASSEGGRGYTF	TGTGCCAGCAGTGAAGGGGGCCGCGGCTACACCTTC
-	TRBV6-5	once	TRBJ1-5	CASSYYRGNQPQHF	TGTGCCAGCAGTTATTATCGGGGCAATCAGCCCCAGCATTTT
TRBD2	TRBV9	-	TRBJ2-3	CASSVDGRADTQYF	TGTGCCAGCAGCGTAGACGGGAGGGCTGATACGCAGTATTTT
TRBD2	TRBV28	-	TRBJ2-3	CASRLSGNSDTQYF	TGTGCCAGTAGGTTGAGCGGGAACTCAGATACGCAGTATTTT
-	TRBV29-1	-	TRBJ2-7	CSAAAGYEQYF	TGCAGCGCTGCCGCGGGCTACGAGCAGTACTTC
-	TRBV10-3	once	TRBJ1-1	CAISETGNTEAFF	TGTGCCATCAGTGAGACAGGGAACACTGAAGCTTTCTTT
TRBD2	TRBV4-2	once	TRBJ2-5	CASSREAGGGETQYF	TGTGCCAGCAGCCGAGAAGCGGGGGGCGGGGAGACCCAGTACTTC
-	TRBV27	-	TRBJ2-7	CASSSLRGEQYF	TGTGCCAGCAGTTCCCTCCGGGGTGAGCAGTACTTC
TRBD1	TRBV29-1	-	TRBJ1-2	CSVAGQSYGYTF	TGCAGCGTGGCGGGACAGAGCTATGGCTACACCTTC
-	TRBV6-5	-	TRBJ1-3	CASSSVSSGNTIYF	TGTGCCAGCAGCTCTGTGAGCTCTGGAAACACCATATATTTT
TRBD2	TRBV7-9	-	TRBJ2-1	CASRPPGLAGGSYNEQFF	TGTGCCAGCAGACCCCCGGGACTAGCGGGAGGCTCCTACAATGAGCAGTTCTTC
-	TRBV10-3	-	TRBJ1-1	CAARAGQMNTEAFF	TGTGCCGCCCGGGCCGGACAGATGAACACTGAAGCTTTCTTT
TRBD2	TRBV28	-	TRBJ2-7	CASSPFREVSYEQYF	TGTGCCAGCAGCCCCTTTCGGGAGGTTTCCTACGAGCAGTACTTC
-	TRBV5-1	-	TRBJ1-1	CASSSPQGRNTEAFF	TGCGCCAGCAGCTCCCCACAGGGCCGGAACACTGAAGCTTTCTTT
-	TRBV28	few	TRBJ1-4	CASSSLLSGGAISNEKLFF	TGTGCCAGCAGTTCCCTTCTCTCGGGGGGGGCCATCTCTAATGAAAAACTGTTTTTT
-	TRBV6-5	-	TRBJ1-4	CASRKDRKLFF	TGTGCCAGCAGAAAAGACAGAAAACTGTTTTTT
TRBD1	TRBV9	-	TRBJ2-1	CASSKTGTESYNEQFF	TGTGCCAGCTCCAAAACCGGGACAGAATCCTACAATGAGCAGTTCTTC
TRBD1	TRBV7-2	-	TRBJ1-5	CASSESTGGQGQPQHF	TGTGCCAGCAGCGAATCGACAGGGGGCCAGGGACAGCCCCAGCATTTT
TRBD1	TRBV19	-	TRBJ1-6	CASKPSKQGNSPLHF	TGTGCCAGCAAGCCCTCCAAACAGGGGAACTCACCCCTCCACTTT
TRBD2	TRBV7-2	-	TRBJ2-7	CASSLSKSGDEQYF	TGTGCCAGCAGCCTCAGTAAAAGCGGGGACGAGCAGTACTTC
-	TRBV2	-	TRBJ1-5	CASGEQVLSNQPQHF	TGTGCCAGCGGGGAACAGGTTTTAAGCAATCAGCCCCAGCATTTT
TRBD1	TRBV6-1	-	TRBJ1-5	CASSRDRSNQPQHF	TGTGCCAGCAGCCGGGACAGAAGCAATCAGCCCCAGCATTTT
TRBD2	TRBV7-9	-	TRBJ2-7	CASSFSAGGSYEQYF	TGTGCCAGCAGCTTCAGTGCGGGGGGCTCCTACGAGCAGTACTTC
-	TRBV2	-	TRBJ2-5	CASRVQGGETQYF	TGTGCCAGCAGGGTACAGGGAGGGGAGACCCAGTACTTC
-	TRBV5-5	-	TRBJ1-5	CASSRQDDQPQHF	TGTGCCAGCAGCCGACAGGATGATCAGCCCCAGCATTTT
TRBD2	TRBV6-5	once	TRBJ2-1	CASSGTSGRHEQFF	TGTGCCAGCAGCGGGACTAGCGGGAGACATGAGCAGTTCTTC
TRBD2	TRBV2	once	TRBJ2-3	CASSDEASGSYTDTQYF	TGTGCCAGCAGTGACGAGGCTAGCGGGTCCTACACAGATACGCAGTATTTT
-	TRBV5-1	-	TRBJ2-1	CASTSGSSYNEQFF	TGCGCCAGCACCAGCGGTAGCTCCTACAATGAGCAGTTCTTC
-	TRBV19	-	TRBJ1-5	CASSAGVLNQPQHF	TGTGCCAGTAGTGCAGGGGTTCTCAATCAGCCCCAGCATTTT
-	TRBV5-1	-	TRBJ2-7	CASSPEIRSYEQYF	TGCGCCAGCAGCCCCGAGATTCGCTCCTACGAGCAGTACTTC
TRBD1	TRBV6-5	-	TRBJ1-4	CASSLRGRTNEKLFF	TGTGCCAGCAGCCTCAGGGGGCGTACTAATGAAAAACTGTTTTTT
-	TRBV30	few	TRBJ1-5	CAWSVGHDNQPQHF	TGTGCCTGGAGTGTGGGACACGACAATCAGCCCCAGCATTTT
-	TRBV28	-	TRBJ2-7	CASSPGVYEQYF	TGTGCCAGCAGCCCCGGGGTCTACGAGCAGTACTTC
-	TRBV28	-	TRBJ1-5	CASTRRTGNQPQHF	TGTGCCAGCACGAGAAGAACAGGCAATCAGCCCCAGCATTTT
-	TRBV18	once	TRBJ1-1	CASSPPWQNTEAFF	TGTGCCAGCTCACCACCGTGGCAGAACACTGAAGCTTTCTTT
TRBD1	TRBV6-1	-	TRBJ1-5	CASGDRQGKGQPQHF	TGTGCCAGCGGAGACCGACAGGGGAAGGGGCAGCCCCAGCATTTT
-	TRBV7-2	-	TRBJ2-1	CASSLRRAGDNEQFF	TGTGCCAGCAGCTTAAGGAGGGCCGGGGACAATGAGCAGTTCTTC
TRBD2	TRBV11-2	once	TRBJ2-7	CASSPLAGGFHEQYF	TGTGCCAGCAGCCCCCTAGCGGGGGGCTTCCACGAGCAGTACTTC
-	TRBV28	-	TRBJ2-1	CASRADGSHNEQFF	TGTGCCAGCAGGGCGGACGGGAGCCACAATGAGCAGTTCTTC
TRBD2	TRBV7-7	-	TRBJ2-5	CASSGGAGETQYF	TGTGCTAGCAGCGGGGGGGCTGGAGAGACCCAGTACTTC